The 22 T cell receptor beta chains below come from one sample, sequenced in a study of T cell repertoires in cytomegalovirus infection. TCRdb re-analysed the reads in MiXCR, keeping a single row per CDR3 protein. The sample lists 300,000 to 400,000 distinct CDR3 sequences; roughly 28% were seen once. These receptors have no identified antigens. The input for sequencing was cultured PBMCs, taken from culture after CMV antigen stimulation. These TCRs come from a human donor in good health (CMV status not recorded). Some clones in this sample may be carry-over from other donors' samples.

A few counts support this clonotype. The V gene is TRBV5-1, the J gene TRBJ1-2, with TRBD1 as a possible D gene (5 bases). From germline, CDR1 is SGHRS and CDR2 YFSETQ. The germline V and J ends were trimmed by 4 bases and 8 bases, with 18 bases remaining between them. The CDR3 is made up of 14 amino acids. The CDR3 DNA sequence: TGCGCCAGCAGCCCTTCGACAGCCGTCACCGGCTACACCTTC. It is translated as CASSPSTAVTGYTF.

J is TRBJ1-1 and V is TRBV20-1, with D possibly matching TRBD1 (6 bases). V lost 1 base, J lost 3 bases, and 9 bases lay in between. There are 13 residues in the CDR3. Looked up from germline, CDR1 is DFQATT and CDR2 is SNEGSKA (reference sequence). The CDR3 DNA is TGCAGTGCTAGAGCGGGGGCGCACACTGAAGCTTTCTTT. Amino acid sequence: CSARAGAHTEAFF.

The genes are TRBV20-1 and TRBJ2-5; 9 positions agree with TRBD1. The J segment lost 5 bases and the V segment lost 5 bases, leaving 9 bases of the junction unmatched. The germline CDR1 and CDR2 sequences are DFQATT and SNEGSKA (reference sequence). This CDR3 is built from 14 residues. CDR3 DNA sequence: TGCAGTGCTCCACCGGGACAGGGAAGCGAGACCCAGTACTTC. This codes for CSAPPGQGSETQYF.

This clonotype was observed a handful of times. The J gene is TRBJ2-1, the V gene TRBV6-6; D not resolved. The germline V gene encodes CDR1 MNHNY and CDR2 SVGAGI (reference sequence). The CDR3 is 14 amino acids. Trimming took 4 bases from V and 0 from J, leaving 7 bases between them. CDR3 coding DNA: TGTGCCAGCAGTTCTAAGAGCTCCTACAATGAGCAGTTCTTC. Residues: CASSSKSSYNEQFF.

V usage is TRBV5-6 and J usage is TRBJ1-3; no clear D. The germline gives CDR1 SGHDT, CDR2 YYEEEE. The CDR3 is 15 amino acids. With 4 bases removed from V and 2 bases from J, the gap between germline ends came to 13 bases. The CDR3 reads CASSVSQITGNTIYF. CDR3 DNA: TGTGCCAGCAGCGTTTCGCAGATTACTGGAAACACCATATATTTT.

The CDR3 here is CASSPTGGQINTEAFF. The CDR3 bases are TGTGCCAGCAGTCCTACCGGGGGGCAGATAAACACTGAAGCTTTCTTT. The chain carries TRBV6-6 and TRBJ1-1, with a possible D match to TRBD1 (6 bases). The germline V gene encodes CDR1 MNHNY and CDR2 SVGAGI (reference sequence). CDR3 size: 16 residues. V lost 5 bases to trimming and J lost 2 bases, with 18 bases between them.

The rearrangement links TRBV27 to TRBJ2-1, with 8 bases that match TRBD2. The V gene end was trimmed by 0 bases and the J gene end by 0 bases; junction bases not matched to a gene: 4. Germline CDR1 and CDR2: MNHEY and SMNVEV (reference sequence). This CDR3 is 17 amino acids long. DNA for the CDR3: TGTGCCAGCAGTTTATCGACTAGCGTGAGCTCCTACAATGAGCAGTTCTTC. The encoded protein is CASSLSTSVSSYNEQFF.

The CDR3 loop is CASSLGGAALNTEAFF. CDR3 sequence (DNA): TGTGCCAGCAGCTTGGGGGGGGCAGCTCTTAACACTGAAGCTTTCTTT. This sequence joins TRBV5-4 and TRBJ1-1; D is perhaps TRBD1 (6 bases). The CDR3 extends over 16 amino acids. The germline V and J ends were trimmed by 0 bases and 2 bases, with 14 bases remaining between them. Germline V CDR1 and CDR2: SGHNT, YYREEE (reference sequence).

This clonotype was recorded at least ten times. The CDR3 DNA follows: TGCAGTGCTAGAGTTTCGAGCGGCTTAAACTGGGGTACGCAGTATTTT. It yields the protein CSARVSSGLNWGTQYF. The V gene is TRBV20-1, the J gene TRBJ2-3; a weak D match, TRBD2 (5 bases). Trimming stripped 1 base from V and 8 bases from J, with 22 bases between. The CDR3 totals 16 residues. Germline V gene lookup returns CDR1 DFQATT and CDR2 SNEGSKA (reference sequence).

The rearrangement uses TRBV24-1 and TRBJ2-1; 10 nucleotides align to TRBD2. The germline V gene has CDR1 KGHDR and CDR2 SFDVKD. There are 16 residues in the CDR3. Trimming took 5 bases from V and 10 from J; bases not matched to a gene: 13. CDR3 amino acids: CATSARTSGVYEEQFF. Here the CDR3 DNA reads TGTGCCACCAGTGCTCGCACTAGCGGGGTCTATGAGGAGCAGTTCTTC.

V usage is TRBV7-9 and J usage is TRBJ2-1; D is possibly TRBD2 (6 bases). This CDR3 spans 17 amino acids. Germline CDR1 SEHNR, CDR2 FQNEAQ (reference sequence). Trimming took 6 bases from V and 6 from J, leaving 24 bases between them. The CDR3 DNA follows: TGTGCCAGCAGATTCAATGAGGGGAGGTACACGGCCAATGAGCAGTTCTTC. Residues: CASRFNEGRYTANEQFF.

The chain couples TRBV2 to TRBJ1-6; D might be TRBD1 (6 bases). Trimming cost V 4 bases and J 6 bases, with 10 bases left between them. There are 14 residues in the CDR3. The germline V gene encodes CDR1 SNHLY and CDR2 FYNNEI. The CDR3, as DNA: TGTGCCAGCAGTGTTAGGGGGGCTAATTCACCCCTCCACTTT. Residues: CASSVRGANSPLHF.

This chain uses TRBV6-6 with TRBJ2-7; D not resolved. V shed 3 bases and J shed 4 bases, with 4 bases lying between them. CDR1 is MNHNY, CDR2 SVGAGI, per germline (reference sequence). The CDR3 extends over 11 amino acids. The CDR3 coding sequence is TGTGCCAGCAGTTATAATTACGAGCAGTACTTC. This gives the protein CASSYNYEQYF.

This clonotype turned up a few times. The chain couples TRBV30 to TRBJ2-3; 8 bases fit TRBD1. The length of the CDR3 is 14 residues. Germline loops: CDR1 GTSNPN, CDR2 SVGIG (reference sequence). J gave up 4 bases and V 1 base, and 4 bases lay outside the gene matches. CDR3 sequence: CAWSAQGAPDTQYF. The CDR3 nucleotides are TGTGCCTGGAGTGCTCAGGGGGCCCCAGATACGCAGTATTTT.

The rearrangement links TRBV9 to TRBJ2-7, with D possibly matching TRBD1 (6 bases). The CDR3 has 17 residues. V lost 0 bases and J 3 bases, leaving 19 bases between the germline ends. Germline-derived CDR1 and CDR2 are SGDLS and YYNGEE. The CDR3 sequence: CASSVGDRPGGNYEQYF. CDR3 nucleotides: TGTGCCAGCAGCGTAGGAGACAGGCCTGGAGGTAACTACGAGCAGTACTTC.

The chain is built from TRBV5-1 and TRBJ1-1; TRBD1 might be the D (6 bases). Germline V gene data show CDR1 as SGHRS and CDR2 as YFSETQ. Between the trimmed V and J ends, which lost 5 bases and 1 base, there was a span of 9 bases. This CDR3 is 13 amino acids long. CDR3 sequence: CASRGGGNTEAFF. CDR3 DNA sequence: TGCGCCAGCAGAGGAGGGGGGAACACTGAAGCTTTCTTT.

CDR3 sequence reads: CASSYSSIQLTNLRTEAFF. The CDR3 region has the DNA TGTGCCAGCAGTTACTCGAGTATTCAGCTAACAAATCTACGGACTGAAGCTTTCTTT. J is TRBJ1-1 and V is TRBV6-6, with no clear D. V was shortened by 0 bases and J by 5 bases, with 25 bases between the two germline ends. There are 19 residues in the CDR3. Germline-derived CDR1 and CDR2 are MNHNY and SVGAGI (reference sequence).

The V call is TRBV7-3, the J call TRBJ2-5, with D maybe TRBD2 (6 bases). Germline loops: CDR1 SGHTA, CDR2 FQGTGA. The ends were cut back, 5 bases at V and 5 bases at J, with 12 bases in the middle. The CDR3 spans 13 residues. The CDR3 DNA sequence: TGTGCCAGCAGCCGGGACTCCTGGGAGACCCAGTACTTC. It yields the protein CASSRDSWETQYF.

J is TRBJ1-1 and V is TRBV25-1, with a weak D call TRBD1 (6 bases). Per germline, CDR1 MGHDK and CDR2 SYGVNS. The CDR3 length is 13 residues. Trimming took off 7 bases at V and 1 base at J, with 10 bases between the two ends. This CDR3 reads CASKGGTNTEAFF. CDR3 DNA sequence: TGTGCCAGCAAGGGGGGCACGAACACTGAAGCTTTCTTT.

This clonotype was picked up a small number of times. The V and J genes are TRBV7-2 and TRBJ2-3; TRBD2 is a possible D gene (6 bases). Looked up from germline, CDR1 is SGHTA and CDR2 is FQGNSA. Trimming cost V 4 bases and J 10 bases, with 18 bases left between them. The CDR3 has 14 residues. The CDR3 is CASSSSAKTGAQYF. The CDR3 bases are TGTGCCAGCAGCTCCTCCGCCAAGACGGGGGCGCAGTATTTT.

This clonotype has just a few counts. The chain carries TRBV7-6 and TRBJ2-5; 9 bases agree with TRBD2. CDR1 is SGHVS, CDR2 FNYEAQ, per germline. After removal of 1 base from V and 5 bases from J, the junction contained 5 bases not matched to a gene. The CDR3 spans 15 residues. This chain's CDR3 is CASSLGSSGEETQYF. The CDR3 DNA is TGTGCCAGCAGCTTAGGTTCTAGCGGGGAGGAGACCCAGTACTTC.

This chain links TRBV5-5 with TRBJ1-5; 7 bases are shared with TRBD1. The V gene's germline CDR1 is SGHKS and CDR2 YYEKEE (reference sequence). The CDR3 totals 16 residues. Trimming took 4 bases from V and 6 from J; bases not matched to a gene: 13. The CDR3, as DNA: TGTGCCAGCAGCCCAATCGACAGGGTTTGGGGTCAGCCCCAGCATTTT. As protein: CASSPIDRVWGQPQHF.